A single sample gave rise to the 27 T cell receptor beta chains below, sequenced in a study of T cells after yellow fever vaccination. TCRdb used MiXCR to reprocess the 5' RACE reads, holding one entry per CDR3 protein. The table has about 220,000 distinct CDR3 sequences, approximately 6.3% seen once. The specimen was CD4+ T cells sorted from PBMCs, collected on the day of the yellow fever booster vaccination. The source of these receptors is a man aged 30-40 years who received the YFV17D yellow fever vaccine.

This clonotype was seen a handful of times. V is TRBV28 and J is TRBJ2-7, with 8 bases matching TRBD1. Germline CDR1 and CDR2: MDHEN and SYDVKM. This CDR3 is 11 amino acids long. Trimming cost V 8 bases and J 5 bases; bases outside gene matches: 2. The CDR3 region has the DNA TGTGCCAGCGGGGACAGGAACGAGCAGTACTTC. It specifies CASGDRNEQYF.

V gene TRBV10-3 combines with J gene TRBJ2-7, with unresolved D. This CDR3 contains 15 residues. The ends were cut back, 4 bases at V and 2 bases at J, with 15 bases in the middle. Germline V gene data show CDR1 as ENHRY and CDR2 as SYGVKD. The CDR3 reads CAISGPPPAPYEQYF. Written as DNA, the CDR3 is TGTGCCATCAGTGGGCCACCCCCGGCCCCCTACGAGCAGTACTTC.

This clonotype was seen a few times. The rearrangement joins TRBV7-9 to TRBJ1-4; TRBD1 is a possible D gene (5 bases). From germline, CDR1 is SEHNR and CDR2 FQNEAQ (reference sequence). The CDR3 runs 13 residues. The V gene lost 8 bases and the J gene lost 7 bases, with 14 bases spanning the gap. CDR3 sequence: CASEAGLREKLFF. Written as DNA, the CDR3 is TGTGCCAGCGAAGCGGGGCTTCGTGAAAAACTGTTTTTT.

This rearrangement joins TRBV20-1 to TRBJ2-7, with D possibly being TRBD2 (6 bases). Germline-derived CDR1 and CDR2 are DFQATT and SNEGSKA (reference sequence). V lost 6 bases, J lost 3 bases, and 12 bases lay in between. The CDR3 loop spans 12 amino acids. CDR3 DNA: TGCAGTGCCAAGGAGGGGAACTACGAGCAGTACTTC. It yields the protein CSAKEGNYEQYF.

This clonotype was found a few times. The rearrangement joins TRBV20-1 to TRBJ2-2, with D perhaps TRBD1 (5 bases). Trimming shortened V by 6 bases and J by 0 bases, and 14 bases separated the two germline ends. Germline CDR1 DFQATT, CDR2 SNEGSKA (reference sequence). There are 15 residues in the CDR3. CDR3 sequence reads: CSARPPQANTGELFF. The CDR3 DNA is TGCAGTGCACGCCCTCCACAGGCGAACACCGGGGAGCTGTTTTTT.

This clonotype was counted many times. V usage is TRBV4-2 and J usage is TRBJ2-3, with D uncertain. This CDR3 contains 15 residues. V was cut by 1 base and J by 6 bases, with 14 bases left in between. The germline V gene has CDR1 LGHNA and CDR2 YNFKEQ. The CDR3 DNA sequence: TGTGCCAGCAGCCAAGGTCCCCCCCTAGAGGATACGCAGTATTTT. As protein: CASSQGPPLEDTQYF.

The sample holds a few counts of this clonotype. This chain links TRBV15 with TRBJ1-4; possibly TRBD1 for D (5 bases). Per the germline V gene, CDR1 is LNHNV and CDR2 is YYDKDF (reference sequence). V lost 0 bases, J lost 3 bases, and 8 bases lay in between. CDR3 size: 15 residues. CDR3 DNA sequence: TGTGCCACCAGCAGAGATGGGGGACCTAATGAAAAACTGTTTTTT. This codes for CATSRDGGPNEKLFF. Full variable domain (rest looked up from reference TRBV15 and TRBJ1-4): DAMVIQNPRYQVTQFGKPVTLSCSQTLNHNVMYWYQQKSSQAPKLLFHYYDKDFNNEADTPDNFQSRRPNTSFCFLDIRSPGLGDTAMYLCATSRDGGPNEKLFFGSGTQLSVL.

This clonotype came up many times. This rearrangement joins TRBV25-1 to TRBJ2-3; D call uncertain. The CDR3 covers 14 residues. CDR1 is MGHDK and CDR2 is SYGVNS in the germline V gene. V was trimmed by 9 bases and J by 2 bases, leaving 15 bases between them. CDR3 loop: CASLKTEHTDTQYF. CDR3 DNA sequence: TGTGCCAGTCTTAAAACCGAGCACACAGATACGCAGTATTTT.

In its sample, this clonotype was seen many times. The chain has TRBV5-6 and TRBJ2-1; D gene unclear. The CDR3 length is 15 residues. The germline V gene encodes CDR1 SGHDT and CDR2 YYEEEE. V gave up 4 bases and J gave up 8 bases, with 19 bases separating them. The CDR3 DNA reads as TGTGCCAGCAGCCCCAGTACGATGCCCTTGGATGAGCAGTTCTTC. Protein product: CASSPSTMPLDEQFF.

The V and J genes are TRBV10-2 and TRBJ2-5, with TRBD2 identical over 7 bases. The junction had 3 bases not matched to a gene; V was cut back by 3 bases and J by 5 bases. Germline V lookup: CDR1 WSHSY, CDR2 SAAADI. CDR3 length: 13 residues. The CDR3 coding sequence is TGCGCCAGCAGTGAAGGGACTATCGAGACCCAGTACTTC. Protein sequence: CASSEGTIETQYF.

This clonotype was recorded many times. The rearrangement links TRBV5-1 to TRBJ1-2; D gene uncertain. The CDR3 has 16 residues. Germline V gene data show CDR1 as SGHRS and CDR2 as YFSETQ. The V end lost 4 bases, the J end lost 3 bases, and 19 bases lay between the germline ends. The chain's CDR3 is CASSPTAGTADYGYTF. The CDR3 coding sequence is TGCGCCAGCAGCCCCACTGCAGGAACAGCGGACTATGGCTACACCTTC. Full variable domain (missing parts from reference TRBV5-1 and TRBJ1-2): KAGVTQTPRYLIKTRGQQVTLSCSPISGHRSVSWYQQTPGQGLQFLFEYFSETQRNKGNFPGRFSGRQFSNSRSEMNVSTLELGDSALYLCASSPTAGTADYGYTFGSGTRLTVV.

This chain joins TRBV6-2 or TRBV6-3 and TRBJ2-6, with 11 bases fitting TRBD1. The trim removed 4 bases at V and 2 bases at J, leaving 7 bases unmatched. CDR3 length: 18 residues. Germline values: CDR1 MNHEY, CDR2 SVGEGT. The CDR3 coding sequence is TGTGCCAGCAGTTCCGGACAGGGGGCAGCTACTGGGGCCAACGTCCTGACTTTC. It translates to CASSSGQGAATGANVLTF.

This clonotype has ten or more counts. The rearrangement links TRBV7-2 to TRBJ2-7; D is unresolved. Per germline, CDR1 SGHTA and CDR2 FQGNSA. The CDR3 consists of 14 residues. V was pared by 3 bases and J by 0 bases, with 9 bases between. The CDR3 DNA reads TGTGCCAGCAGCTTTGACGTGGGCTCCTACGAGCAGTACTTC. Translation gives CASSFDVGSYEQYF. Based on the CDR3 plus reference TRBV7-2 and TRBJ2-7, the full variable domain is GAGVSQSPSNKVTEKGKDVELRCDPISGHTALYWYRQSLGQGLEFLIYFQGNSAPDKSGLPSDRFSAERTGGSVSTLTIQRTQQEDSAVYLCASSFDVGSYEQYFGPGTRLTVT.

This clonotype was seen a few times. The chain employs TRBV7-8 and TRBJ1-4, with a weak D call TRBD1 (5 bases). CDR3 length: 16 amino acids. Per germline, CDR1 SGHVS and CDR2 FQNEAQ. The V end was cut by 0 bases, the J end by 0 bases, with 8 bases between. This CDR3 reads CASSLASGSTNEKLFF. In nucleotides, the CDR3 is TGTGCCAGCAGCTTAGCGTCAGGGTCAACTAATGAAAAACTGTTTTTT.

This clonotype was seen ten or more times. The J gene is TRBJ2-7, the V gene TRBV28, with D possibly matching TRBD2 (7 bases). Germline V gives CDR1 MDHEN, CDR2 SYDVKM. The CDR3 extends over 15 amino acids. Trimming stripped 8 bases from V and 0 bases from J, with 17 bases between. In DNA, the CDR3 is TGTGCCAGCTCGCTAGGGGGAGGGAACTCCTACGAGCAGTACTTC. Protein: CASSLGGGNSYEQYF.

The sample holds a few counts of this clonotype. The V and J genes are TRBV4-2 and TRBJ2-1; 10 bases match TRBD2. This CDR3 contains 16 residues. V was clipped by 2 bases and J by 6 bases; unmatched bases: 7. The germline V gene has CDR1 LGHNA and CDR2 YNFKEQ. The CDR3 DNA reads TGTGCCAGCAGCCAATCCGGGACTAGCGTCAGCAATGAGCAGTTCTTC. Translating gives CASSQSGTSVSNEQFF.

This clonotype came up many times. This rearrangement joins TRBV20-1 to TRBJ2-1; tentative D call: TRBD2 (6 bases). Trimming took off 6 bases at V and 0 bases at J, with 9 bases between the two ends. Per the germline V gene, CDR1 is DFQATT and CDR2 is SNEGSKA (reference sequence). The CDR3 runs to 13 residues. CDR3 residues: CSATTSSYNEQFF. CDR3 nucleotides: TGCAGTGCCACGACTAGCTCCTACAATGAGCAGTTCTTC.

This clonotype was counted between two and nine times. The chain recombines TRBV7-2 with TRBJ2-3, with 8 nucleotides matching TRBD2. The CDR3 loop spans 14 amino acids. The ends lost 5 bases at V and 4 bases at J; junction bases unmatched: 5. Germline CDR1 reads SGHTA; CDR2 reads FQGNSA. This CDR3 reads CASSSGSPPDTQYF. In nucleotides, the CDR3 is TGTGCCAGCAGCAGCGGGAGCCCCCCAGATACGCAGTATTTT.

The chain employs TRBV5-1 and TRBJ2-1; TRBD2 is a possible D gene (5 bases). The CDR3 loop spans 13 amino acids. V lost 3 bases and J 8 bases, leaving 12 bases between the germline ends. CDR1 and CDR2 (germline): SGHRS, YFSETQ. The DNA for the CDR3 is TGCGCCAGCAGCTCCGGTGGAGCGGATGAGCAGTTCTTC. Translation gives CASSSGGADEQFF. Looking up the rest from reference TRBV5-1 and TRBJ2-1 gives the full variable domain: KAGVTQTPRYLIKTRGQQVTLSCSPISGHRSVSWYQQTPGQGLQFLFEYFSETQRNKGNFPGRFSGRQFSNSRSEMNVSTLELGDSALYLCASSSGGADEQFFGPGTRLTVL.

This clonotype came up a few times. The V call is TRBV11-2, the J call TRBJ2-2, with TRBD2 matching over 10 bases. The junction had 6 bases not matched to a gene; V was cut back by 5 bases and J by 3 bases. Germline loops: CDR1 SGHAT, CDR2 FQNNGV. CDR3 length: 16 amino acids. This CDR3 reads CASSPAGGSYTGELFF. The CDR3 nucleotides are TGTGCCAGCAGCCCAGCGGGAGGGTCGTACACCGGGGAGCTGTTTTTT.

Details on this clonotype: Given a much more abundant clone one base away, this may be a read error. The CDR3 reads CAWDKTRDGPYEQYF. In nucleotides, the CDR3 is TGTGCCTGGGACAAGACTAGGGACGGACCCTACGAGCAGTACTTC. The chain recombines TRBV12-3 or TRBV12-4 with TRBJ2-7; D tentatively reads TRBD1 or TRBD2 (6 bases each). Trimming cost V 11 bases and J 2 bases, with 22 bases left between them. There are 15 residues in the CDR3.

In its sample, this clonotype was seen a few times. The chain uses TRBV7-2 and TRBJ2-7; tentatively, D is TRBD2 (6 bases). Germline loops: CDR1 SGHTA, CDR2 FQGNSA. The CDR3 runs 15 residues. The germline V and J ends were trimmed by 1 base and 6 bases, with 16 bases remaining between them. CDR3 protein: CASSLVGGSSGEQYF. DNA of the CDR3: TGTGCCAGCAGCTTAGTGGGGGGATCATCGGGCGAGCAGTACTTC.

The CDR3 DNA reads as TGTGCCAGCAGCTCGAGACAGATCTACACCGGGGAGCTGTTTTTT. Residues: CASSSRQIYTGELFF. The chain links TRBV7-2 to TRBJ2-2; D might be TRBD1 (5 bases). Germline V gene lookup returns CDR1 SGHTA and CDR2 FQGNSA. The CDR3 spans 15 residues. Trimming pared 4 bases from V and 3 bases from J, leaving 12 bases between.

This chain uses TRBV5-1 with TRBJ2-2; D is possibly TRBD1 (5 bases). Trimming shortened V by 4 bases and J by 4 bases, and 17 bases separated the two germline ends. Germline V gene sequence: CDR1 SGHRS, CDR2 YFSETQ. This CDR3 spans 16 amino acids. Here the CDR3 reads CASSPPGHLGTGELFF. CDR3 coding DNA: TGCGCCAGCAGCCCCCCCGGACACCTAGGCACCGGGGAGCTGTTTTTT.

The chain is built from TRBV7-3 and TRBJ2-1, with 7 bases fitting TRBD2. The length of the CDR3 is 15 residues. V lost 6 bases, J lost 2 bases, and 7 bases stayed unmatched. CDR1 and CDR2 from the germline V gene are SGHTA and FQGTGA. CDR3 nucleotides: TGTGCCAGCAGTTTCCTAGCGGATCCCTACAATGAGCAGTTCTTC. This translates into CASSFLADPYNEQFF.

The chain is built from TRBV6-5 and TRBJ2-6; the D is unclear. Germline assignment: CDR1 MNHEY and CDR2 SVGAGI. The CDR3 loop spans 16 amino acids. V was clipped by 0 bases and J by 4 bases, with 10 bases between them. The CDR3 protein is CASSYSYEVGANVLTF. The CDR3 DNA sequence: TGTGCCAGCAGTTACTCTTACGAAGTCGGGGCCAACGTCCTGACTTTC.

The chain carries TRBV6-1 and TRBJ2-7; D is possibly TRBD1 (5 bases). The CDR3 extends over 14 amino acids. The V end was cut by 10 bases, the J end by 0 bases, with 16 bases between. Germline-derived CDR1 and CDR2 are MNHNS and SASEGT. CDR3 coding DNA: TGTGCCACTCGTCAGGGCGGAACCTCCTACGAGCAGTACTTC. Protein sequence: CATRQGGTSYEQYF.